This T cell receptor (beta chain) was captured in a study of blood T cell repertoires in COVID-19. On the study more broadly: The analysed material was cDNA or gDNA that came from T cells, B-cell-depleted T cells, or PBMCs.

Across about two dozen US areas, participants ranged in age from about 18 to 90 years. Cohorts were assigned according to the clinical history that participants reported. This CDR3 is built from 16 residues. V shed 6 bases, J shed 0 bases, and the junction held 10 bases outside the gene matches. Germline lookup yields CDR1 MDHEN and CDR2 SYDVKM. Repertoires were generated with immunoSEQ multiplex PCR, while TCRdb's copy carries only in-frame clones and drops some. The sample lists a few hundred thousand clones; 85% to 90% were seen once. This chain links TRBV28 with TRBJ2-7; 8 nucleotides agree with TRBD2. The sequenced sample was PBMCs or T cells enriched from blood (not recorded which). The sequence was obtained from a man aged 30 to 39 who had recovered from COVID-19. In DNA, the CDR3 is TGTGCCAGCAGCCCCCCGCAGAGCGGGAGCTCCTACGAGCAGTACTTC. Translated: CASSPPQSGSSYEQYF.